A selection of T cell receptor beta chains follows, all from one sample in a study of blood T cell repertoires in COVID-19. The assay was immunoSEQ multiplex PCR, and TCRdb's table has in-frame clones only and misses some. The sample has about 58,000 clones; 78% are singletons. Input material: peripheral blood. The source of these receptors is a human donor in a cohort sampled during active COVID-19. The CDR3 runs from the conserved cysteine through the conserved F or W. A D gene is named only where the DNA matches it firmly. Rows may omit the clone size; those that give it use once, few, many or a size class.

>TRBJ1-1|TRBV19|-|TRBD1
TGTGCCAGTGTAACAGGGGAAACTGAAGCTTTCTTT
CASVTGETEAFF
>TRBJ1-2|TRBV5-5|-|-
TGTGCCAGCAGTACAGGGATTTACTATGGCTACACCTTC
CASSTGIYYGYTF
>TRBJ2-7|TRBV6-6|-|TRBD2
TGTGCCAGCAGAACCGACCCGGCGGGGGGGATGGAATACTTC
CASRTDPAGGMEYF
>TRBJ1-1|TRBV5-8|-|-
TGTGCCAGCAGCTTGCTCGTGCCAGGAACGAACACTGAAGCTTTCTTT
CASSLLVPGTNTEAFF
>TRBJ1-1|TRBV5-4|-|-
TGTGCCAGCAGCTTGGTTGCAGGGGTCGGTGAAGCTTTCTTT
CASSLVAGVGEAFF
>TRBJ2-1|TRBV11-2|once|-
TGTGCCAGCAGCTCTAGGAAAGACAGTTACAATGAGCAGTTCTTC
CASSSRKDSYNEQFF
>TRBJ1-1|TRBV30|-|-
TGTGCCTGGGACCGCTACGGGGACACTGAAGCTTTCTTT
CAWDRYGDTEAFF
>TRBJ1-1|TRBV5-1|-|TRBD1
TGCGCCAGCAGTCACGACAGGGCGAACACTGAAGCTTTCTTT
CASSHDRANTEAFF
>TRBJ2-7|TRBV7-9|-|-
TGTGCCAGCAGCTTTACAGGAGTGTCCTACGAGCAGTACTTC
CASSFTGVSYEQYF
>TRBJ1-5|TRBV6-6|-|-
TGTGCCAGCAGTTACGGGGGCGGCAATCAGCCCCAGCATTTT
CASSYGGGNQPQHF
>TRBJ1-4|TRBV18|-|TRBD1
TGTGCCAGCTCACCACCGAATCCAAGGAGTGGACCGGGACAGGGGGTTGGGAAACTGTTTTTT
CASSPPNPRSGPGQGVGKLFF
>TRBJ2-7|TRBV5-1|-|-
TGCGCCAGCAGCTTGGCCTGGGGAGACGACGAGCAGTACTTC
CASSLAWGDDEQYF
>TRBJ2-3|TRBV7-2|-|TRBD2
TGTGCCAGCAGCTTAGCGGGGACTAGCGGGAGCGATACGCAGTATTTT
CASSLAGTSGSDTQYF
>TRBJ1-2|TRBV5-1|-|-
TGCGCCAGCAGCTTGGGTGGCAGTTATGGCTACACCTTC
CASSLGGSYGYTF
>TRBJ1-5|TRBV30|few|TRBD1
TGTGCCTGGAGCACGACAGGGGGCCAGCCCCAGCATTTT
CAWSTTGGQPQHF
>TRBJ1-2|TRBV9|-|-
TGTGCCAGCATAGAGCTTTATGGCTACACCTTC
CASIELYGYTF
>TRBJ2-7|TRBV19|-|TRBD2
TGTGCCAGTAGTCTGACTAGCGGTACTACCTACGAGCAGTACTTC
CASSLTSGTTYEQYF
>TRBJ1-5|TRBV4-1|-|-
TGCGCCAGCAGACCACAGGTGAATAGCAATCAGCCCCAGCATTTT
CASRPQVNSNQPQHF
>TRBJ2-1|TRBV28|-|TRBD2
TGTGCCAGCAGTTCACCATTGACTAGCGGGGGAACCTACAATGAGCAGTTCTTC
CASSSPLTSGGTYNEQFF
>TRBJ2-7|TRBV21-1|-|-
TGTGCCAGCAGCAAAATTTGGGACAGGGGGCCCGACTCGTTCTACGAGCAGTACTTC
CASSKIWDRGPDSFYEQYF
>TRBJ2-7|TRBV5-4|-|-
TGTGCCAGCAGCTTAGAGGGGGACGGGTACGAGCAGTACTTC
CASSLEGDGYEQYF
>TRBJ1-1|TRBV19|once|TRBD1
TGTGCCAGTAGTATTAGGGGACAGGGCAGAGGAGCTTTCTTT
CASSIRGQGRGAFF
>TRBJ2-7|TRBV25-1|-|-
TGTGCCAGCAGCCGAGGAGGAGGGGGCGCGTTCGAGCAGTACTTC
CASSRGGGGAFEQYF
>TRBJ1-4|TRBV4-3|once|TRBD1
TGCGCCAGCAGCCAAGATCAGGGGGCTAATGAAAAACTGTTTTTT
CASSQDQGANEKLFF
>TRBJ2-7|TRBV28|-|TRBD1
TGTGCCAGCAGTTTACCGATTCGACAGGGAACCTACGAGCAGTACTTC
CASSLPIRQGTYEQYF
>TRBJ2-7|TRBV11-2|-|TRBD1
TGTGCCAGCAGCTTAGGGACAGGGGGCGTCAAGTCCTACGAGCAGTACTTC
CASSLGTGGVKSYEQYF
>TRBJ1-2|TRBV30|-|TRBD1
TGTGCCTGGAGTGGGGGGACAGGCTATGGCTACACCTTC
CAWSGGTGYGYTF
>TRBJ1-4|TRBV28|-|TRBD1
TGTGCCAGCAGCCCTGGGGACAGGGACGAAAAACTGTTTTTT
CASSPGDRDEKLFF
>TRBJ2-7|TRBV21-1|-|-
TGTGCCAGCACCCAAGGGGGGGCGATGCCTACCTACGAGCAGTACTTC
CASTQGGAMPTYEQYF
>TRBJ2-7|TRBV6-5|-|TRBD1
TGTGCCAGCAGTTTCGGGACAGGGGGCGTCTACGAGCAGTACTTC
CASSFGTGGVYEQYF
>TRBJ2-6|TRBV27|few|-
TGTGCCAGCAGTGGCGGACGAGGGGGTAGAGGGGCCAACGTCCTGACTTTC
CASSGGRGGRGANVLTF
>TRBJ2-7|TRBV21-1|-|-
TGTGCCAGCAGCAAAGCGGAGCGGAGCCCCCACGACGAGCAGTACTTC
CASSKAERSPHDEQYF
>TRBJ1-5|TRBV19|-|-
TGTGCCAGTAGTATCCCCGTTGGACAGTATAGCAATCAGCCCCAGCATTTT
CASSIPVGQYSNQPQHF